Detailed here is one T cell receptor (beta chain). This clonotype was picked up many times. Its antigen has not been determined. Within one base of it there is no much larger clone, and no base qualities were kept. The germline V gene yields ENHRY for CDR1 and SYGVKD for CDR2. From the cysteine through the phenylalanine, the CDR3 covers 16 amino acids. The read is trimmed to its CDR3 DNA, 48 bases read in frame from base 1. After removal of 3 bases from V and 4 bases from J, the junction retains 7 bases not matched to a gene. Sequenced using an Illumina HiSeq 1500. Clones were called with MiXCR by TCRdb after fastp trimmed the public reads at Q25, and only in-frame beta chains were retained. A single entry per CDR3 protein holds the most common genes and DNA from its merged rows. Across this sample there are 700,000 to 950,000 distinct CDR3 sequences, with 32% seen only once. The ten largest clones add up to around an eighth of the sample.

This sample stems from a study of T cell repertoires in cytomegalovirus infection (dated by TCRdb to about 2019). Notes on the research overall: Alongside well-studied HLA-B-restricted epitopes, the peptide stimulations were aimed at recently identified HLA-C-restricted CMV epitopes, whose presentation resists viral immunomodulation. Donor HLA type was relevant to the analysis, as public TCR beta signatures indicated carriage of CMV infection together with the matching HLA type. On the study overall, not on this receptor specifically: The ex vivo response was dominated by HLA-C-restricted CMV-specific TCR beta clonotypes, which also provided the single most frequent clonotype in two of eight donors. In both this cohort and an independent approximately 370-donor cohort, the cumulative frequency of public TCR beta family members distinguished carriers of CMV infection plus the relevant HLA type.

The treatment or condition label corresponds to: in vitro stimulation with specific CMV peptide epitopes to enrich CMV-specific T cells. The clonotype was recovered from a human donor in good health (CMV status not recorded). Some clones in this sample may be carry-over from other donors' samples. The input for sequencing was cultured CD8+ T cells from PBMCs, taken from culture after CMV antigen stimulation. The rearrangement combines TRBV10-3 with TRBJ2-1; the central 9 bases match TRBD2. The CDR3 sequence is CAISDAGGPGYNEQFF. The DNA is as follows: TGTGCCATCAGTGACGCGGGGGGGCCTGGTTACAATGAGCAGTTCTTC.